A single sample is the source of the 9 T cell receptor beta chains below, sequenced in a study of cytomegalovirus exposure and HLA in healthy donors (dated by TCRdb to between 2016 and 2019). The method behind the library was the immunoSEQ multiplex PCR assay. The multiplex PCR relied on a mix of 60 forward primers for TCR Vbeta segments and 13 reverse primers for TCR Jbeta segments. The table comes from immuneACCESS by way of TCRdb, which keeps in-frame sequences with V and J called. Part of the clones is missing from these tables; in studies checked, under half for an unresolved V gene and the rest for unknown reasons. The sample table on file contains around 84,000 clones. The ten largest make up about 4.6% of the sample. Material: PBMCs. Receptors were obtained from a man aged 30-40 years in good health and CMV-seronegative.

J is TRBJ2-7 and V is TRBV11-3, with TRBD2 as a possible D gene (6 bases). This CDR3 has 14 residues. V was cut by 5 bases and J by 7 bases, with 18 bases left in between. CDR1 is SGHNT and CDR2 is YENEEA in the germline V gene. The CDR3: CASSRIGTVLEQYF. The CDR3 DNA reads TGTGCCAGCAGCAGGATCGGGACTGTCCTGGAGCAGTACTTC.

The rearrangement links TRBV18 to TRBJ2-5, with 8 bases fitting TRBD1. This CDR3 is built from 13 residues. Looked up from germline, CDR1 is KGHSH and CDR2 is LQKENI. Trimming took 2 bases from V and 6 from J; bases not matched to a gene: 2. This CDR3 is CASSPGQGQTQYF. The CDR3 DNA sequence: TGTGCCAGCTCACCAGGACAGGGTCAGACCCAGTACTTC.

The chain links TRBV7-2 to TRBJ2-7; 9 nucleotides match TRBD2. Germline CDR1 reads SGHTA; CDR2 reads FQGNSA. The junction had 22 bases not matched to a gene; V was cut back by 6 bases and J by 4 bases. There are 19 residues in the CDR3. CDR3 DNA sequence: TGTGCCAGCAGTAAGAAGGCGGGGGCTAGCGGGGAGCTGTTGTACGAGCAGTACTTC. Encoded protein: CASSKKAGASGELLYEQYF.

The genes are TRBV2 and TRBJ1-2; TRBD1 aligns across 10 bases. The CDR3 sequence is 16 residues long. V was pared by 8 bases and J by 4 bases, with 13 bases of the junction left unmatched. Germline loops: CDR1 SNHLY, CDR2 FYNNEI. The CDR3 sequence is CASFAGQGTSRYGYTF. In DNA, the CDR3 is TGTGCCAGCTTTGCGGGACAGGGGACTTCCCGCTATGGCTACACCTTC. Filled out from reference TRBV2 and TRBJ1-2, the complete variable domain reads EPEVTQTPSHQVTQMGQEVILRCVPISNHLYFYWYRQILGQKVEFLVSFYNNEISEKSEIFDDQFSVERPDGSNFTLKIRSTKLEDSAMYFCASFAGQGTSRYGYTFGSGTRLTVV.

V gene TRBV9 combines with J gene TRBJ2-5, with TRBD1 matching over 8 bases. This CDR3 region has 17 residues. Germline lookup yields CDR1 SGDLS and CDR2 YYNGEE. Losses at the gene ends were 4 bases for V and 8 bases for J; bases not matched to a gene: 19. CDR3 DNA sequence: TGTGCCAGCAGCTCCCACGTCTCTCGGACAGGGACGTCAACCCAGTACTTC. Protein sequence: CASSSHVSRTGTSTQYF.

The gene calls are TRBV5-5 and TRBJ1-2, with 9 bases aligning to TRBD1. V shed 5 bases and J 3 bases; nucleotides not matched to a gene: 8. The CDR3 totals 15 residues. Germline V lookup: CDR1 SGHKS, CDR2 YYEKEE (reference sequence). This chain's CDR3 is CASRLQGARDYGYTF. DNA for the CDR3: TGTGCCAGCAGGTTACAGGGGGCGAGGGACTATGGCTACACCTTC.

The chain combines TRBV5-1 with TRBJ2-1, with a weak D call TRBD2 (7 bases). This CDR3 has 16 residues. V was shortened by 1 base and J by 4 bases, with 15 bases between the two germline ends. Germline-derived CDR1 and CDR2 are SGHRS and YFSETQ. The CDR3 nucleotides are TGCGCCAGCAGCTTGTCATGGGGAGGGGGATACAATGAGCAGTTCTTC. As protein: CASSLSWGGGYNEQFF.

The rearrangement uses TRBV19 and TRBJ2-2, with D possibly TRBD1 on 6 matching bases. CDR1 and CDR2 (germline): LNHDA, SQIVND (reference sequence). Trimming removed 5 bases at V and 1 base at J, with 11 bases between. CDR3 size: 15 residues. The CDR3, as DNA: TGTGCCAGTAGTTCACCGGGACAGAACACCGGGGAGCTGTTTTTT. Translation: CASSSPGQNTGELFF.

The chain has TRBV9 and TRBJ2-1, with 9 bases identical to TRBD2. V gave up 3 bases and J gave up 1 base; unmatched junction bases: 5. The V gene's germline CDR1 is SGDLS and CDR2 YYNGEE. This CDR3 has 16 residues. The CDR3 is CASSGNSGRSYNEQFF. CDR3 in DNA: TGTGCCAGCAGCGGGAATAGCGGGAGATCCTACAATGAGCAGTTCTTC.